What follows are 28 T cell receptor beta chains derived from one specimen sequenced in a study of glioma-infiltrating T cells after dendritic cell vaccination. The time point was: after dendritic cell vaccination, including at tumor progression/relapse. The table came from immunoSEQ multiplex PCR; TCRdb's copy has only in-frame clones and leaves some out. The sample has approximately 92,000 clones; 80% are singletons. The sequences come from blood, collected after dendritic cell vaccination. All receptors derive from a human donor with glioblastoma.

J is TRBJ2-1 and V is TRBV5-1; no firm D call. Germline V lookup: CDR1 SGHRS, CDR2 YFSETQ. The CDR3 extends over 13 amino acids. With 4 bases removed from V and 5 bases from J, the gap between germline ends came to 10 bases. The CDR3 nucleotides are TGCGCCAGCAGCCGCCTAGGAGACAATGAGCAGTTCTTC. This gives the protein CASSRLGDNEQFF.

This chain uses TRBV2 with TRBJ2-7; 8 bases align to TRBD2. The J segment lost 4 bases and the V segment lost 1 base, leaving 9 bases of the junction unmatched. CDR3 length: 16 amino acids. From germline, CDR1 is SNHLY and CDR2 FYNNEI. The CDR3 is CASSEDWRGVAYEQYF. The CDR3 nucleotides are TGTGCCAGCAGTGAAGATTGGCGGGGGGTGGCGTACGAGCAGTACTTC.

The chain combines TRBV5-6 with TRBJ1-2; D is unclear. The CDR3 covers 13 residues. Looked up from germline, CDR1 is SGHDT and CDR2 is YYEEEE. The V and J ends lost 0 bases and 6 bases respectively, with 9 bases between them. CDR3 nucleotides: TGTGCCAGCAGCTTGGGAGGGTCGGATGGCTACACCTTC. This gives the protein CASSLGGSDGYTF. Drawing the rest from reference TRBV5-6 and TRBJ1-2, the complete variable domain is DAGVTQSPTHLIKTRGQQVTLRCSPKSGHDTVSWYQQALGQGPQFIFQYYEEEERQRGNFPDRFSGHQFPNYSSELNVNALLLGDSALYLCASSLGGSDGYTFGSGTRLTVV.

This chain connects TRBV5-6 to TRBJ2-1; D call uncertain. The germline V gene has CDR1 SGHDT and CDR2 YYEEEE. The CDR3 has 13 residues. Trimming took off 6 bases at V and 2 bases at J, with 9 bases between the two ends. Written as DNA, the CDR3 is TGTGCCAGCACCAGTAACGCCTACAATGAGCAGTTCTTC. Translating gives CASTSNAYNEQFF.

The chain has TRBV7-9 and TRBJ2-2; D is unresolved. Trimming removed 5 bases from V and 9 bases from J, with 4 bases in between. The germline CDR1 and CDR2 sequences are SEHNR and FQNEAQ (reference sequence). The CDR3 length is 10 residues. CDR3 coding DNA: TGTGCCAGCAGCCTCCGGGAGCTGTTTTTT. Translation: CASSLRELFF.

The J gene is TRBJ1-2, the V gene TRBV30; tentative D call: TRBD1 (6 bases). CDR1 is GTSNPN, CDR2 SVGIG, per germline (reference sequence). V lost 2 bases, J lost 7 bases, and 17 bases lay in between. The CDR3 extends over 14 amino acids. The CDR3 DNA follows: TGTGCCTGGAGTCCCCCTGACAGGAGAGCTGGCTACACCTTC. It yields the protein CAWSPPDRRAGYTF.

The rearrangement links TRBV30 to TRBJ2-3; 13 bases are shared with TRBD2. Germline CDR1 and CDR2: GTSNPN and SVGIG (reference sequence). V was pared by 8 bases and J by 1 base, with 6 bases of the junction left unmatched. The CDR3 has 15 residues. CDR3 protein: CAGKTSGGGTDTQYF. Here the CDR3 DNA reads TGTGCCGGAAAAACTAGCGGGGGGGGCACAGATACGCAGTATTTT.

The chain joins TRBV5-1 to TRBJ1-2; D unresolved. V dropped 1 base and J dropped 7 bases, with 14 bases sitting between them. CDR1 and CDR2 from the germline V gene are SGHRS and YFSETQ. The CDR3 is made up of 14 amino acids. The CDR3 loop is CASSLWASGSGYTF. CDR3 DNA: TGCGCCAGCAGCTTGTGGGCGTCAGGTAGTGGCTACACCTTC.

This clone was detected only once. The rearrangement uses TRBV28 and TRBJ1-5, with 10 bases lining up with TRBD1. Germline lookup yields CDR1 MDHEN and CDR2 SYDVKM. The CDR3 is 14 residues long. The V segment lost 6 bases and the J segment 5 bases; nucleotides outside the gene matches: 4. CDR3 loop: CASRRQGAHQPQHF. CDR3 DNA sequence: TGTGCCAGCAGACGACAGGGGGCTCATCAGCCCCAGCATTTT. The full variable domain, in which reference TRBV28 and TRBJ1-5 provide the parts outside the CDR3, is DVKVTQSSRYLVKRTGEKVFLECVQDMDHENMFWYRQDPGLGLRLIYFSYDVKMKEKGDIPEGYSVSREKKERFSLILESASTNQTSMYLCASRRQGAHQPQHFGDGTRLSIL.

This CDR3 reads CASSVQEGEQFF. The CDR3 nucleotides are TGTGCCAGCAGTGTGCAGGAGGGTGAGCAGTTCTTC. The chain joins TRBV6-6 to TRBJ2-1, with D possibly matching TRBD2 (6 bases). The CDR3 has 12 amino acids. CDR1 MNHNY and CDR2 SVGAGI come from the germline V gene (reference sequence). With 5 bases removed from V and 9 bases from J, the gap between germline ends came to 11 bases.

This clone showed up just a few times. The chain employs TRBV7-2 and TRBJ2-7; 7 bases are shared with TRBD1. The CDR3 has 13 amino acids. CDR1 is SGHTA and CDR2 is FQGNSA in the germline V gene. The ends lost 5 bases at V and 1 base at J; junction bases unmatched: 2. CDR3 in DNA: TGTGCCAGCAGCCGACAGGGATCCTACGAGCAGTACTTC. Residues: CASSRQGSYEQYF. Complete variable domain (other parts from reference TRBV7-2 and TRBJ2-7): GAGVSQSPSNKVTEKGKDVELRCDPISGHTALYWYRQSLGQGLEFLIYFQGNSAPDKSGLPSDRFSAERTGGSVSTLTIQRTQQEDSAVYLCASSRQGSYEQYFGPGTRLTVT.

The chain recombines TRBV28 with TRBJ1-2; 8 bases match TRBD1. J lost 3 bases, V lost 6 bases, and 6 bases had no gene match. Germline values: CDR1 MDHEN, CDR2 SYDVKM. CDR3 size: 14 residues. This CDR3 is CASRVTGEYYGYTF. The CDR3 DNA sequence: TGTGCCAGCAGGGTGACAGGGGAGTACTATGGCTACACCTTC.

The CDR3 DNA sequence: TGTGCCAGCAGCGCAACGACAGGGTGGAATGGCTACACCTTC. Protein product: CASSATTGWNGYTF. The chain has TRBV7-9 and TRBJ1-2; 7 positions match TRBD1. Trimming took 5 bases from V and 6 from J; bases not matched to a gene: 9. Per the germline V gene, CDR1 is SEHNR and CDR2 is FQNEAQ (reference sequence). This CDR3 is built from 14 residues.

This CDR3 is CASSLFNSPLHF. The CDR3 nucleotides are TGTGCCAGCAGCCTTTTTAATTCACCCCTCCACTTT. The chain joins TRBV6-5 to TRBJ1-6; no definite D call. V was pared by 6 bases and J by 6 bases, with 6 bases between. The CDR3 totals 12 residues. CDR1 is MNHEY and CDR2 is SVGAGI in the germline V gene.

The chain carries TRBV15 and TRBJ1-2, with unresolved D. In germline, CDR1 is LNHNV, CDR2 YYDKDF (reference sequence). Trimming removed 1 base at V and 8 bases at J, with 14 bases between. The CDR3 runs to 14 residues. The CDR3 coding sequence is TGTGCCACCAGCAGAGGCCTGGGCCTTACGGGCTACACCTTC. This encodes CATSRGLGLTGYTF.

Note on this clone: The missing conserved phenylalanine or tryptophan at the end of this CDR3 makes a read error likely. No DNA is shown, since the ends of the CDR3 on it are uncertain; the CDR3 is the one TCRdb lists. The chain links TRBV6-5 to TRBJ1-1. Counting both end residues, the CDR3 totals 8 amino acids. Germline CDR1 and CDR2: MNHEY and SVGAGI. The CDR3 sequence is CASSLSSP.

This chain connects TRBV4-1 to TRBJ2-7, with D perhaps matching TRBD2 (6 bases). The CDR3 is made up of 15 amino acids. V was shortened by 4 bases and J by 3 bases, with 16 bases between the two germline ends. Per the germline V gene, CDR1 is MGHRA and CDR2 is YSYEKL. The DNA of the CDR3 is TGCGCCAGCAGCCGAGGAGCTAGCGACCTCTACGAGCAGTACTTC. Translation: CASSRGASDLYEQYF.

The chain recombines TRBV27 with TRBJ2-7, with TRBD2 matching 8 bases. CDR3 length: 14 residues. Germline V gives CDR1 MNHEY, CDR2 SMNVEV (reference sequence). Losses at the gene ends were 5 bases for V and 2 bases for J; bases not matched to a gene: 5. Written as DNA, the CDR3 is TGTGCCAGCAGTCCCCGGACTAGCCCCTACGAGCAGTACTTC. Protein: CASSPRTSPYEQYF.

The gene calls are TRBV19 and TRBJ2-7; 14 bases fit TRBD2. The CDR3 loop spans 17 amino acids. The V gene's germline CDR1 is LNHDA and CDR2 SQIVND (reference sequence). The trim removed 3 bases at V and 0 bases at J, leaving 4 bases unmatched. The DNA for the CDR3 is TGTGCCAGTAGTATCGTAGGGACTAGCGGGAGCTCCTACGAGCAGTACTTC. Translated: CASSIVGTSGSSYEQYF.

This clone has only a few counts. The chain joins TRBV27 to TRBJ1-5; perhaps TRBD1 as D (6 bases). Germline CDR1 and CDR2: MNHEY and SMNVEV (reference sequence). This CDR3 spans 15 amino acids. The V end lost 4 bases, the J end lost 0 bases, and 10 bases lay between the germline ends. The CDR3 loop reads CASSWAGDSNQPQHF. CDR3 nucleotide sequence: TGTGCCAGCAGTTGGGCAGGGGATAGCAATCAGCCCCAGCATTTT.

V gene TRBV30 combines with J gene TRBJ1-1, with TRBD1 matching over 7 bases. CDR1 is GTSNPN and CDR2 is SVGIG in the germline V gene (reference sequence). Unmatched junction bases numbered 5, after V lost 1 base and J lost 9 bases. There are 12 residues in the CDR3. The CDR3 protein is CAWSATGHQAFF. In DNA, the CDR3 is TGTGCCTGGAGTGCGACAGGGCATCAAGCTTTCTTT.

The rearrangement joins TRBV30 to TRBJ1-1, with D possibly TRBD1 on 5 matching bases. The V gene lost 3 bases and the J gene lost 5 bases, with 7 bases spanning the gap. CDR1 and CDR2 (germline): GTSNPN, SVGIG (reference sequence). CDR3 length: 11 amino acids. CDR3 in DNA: TGTGCCTGGAGCCCAGGGACTGAAGCTTTCTTT. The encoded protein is CAWSPGTEAFF.

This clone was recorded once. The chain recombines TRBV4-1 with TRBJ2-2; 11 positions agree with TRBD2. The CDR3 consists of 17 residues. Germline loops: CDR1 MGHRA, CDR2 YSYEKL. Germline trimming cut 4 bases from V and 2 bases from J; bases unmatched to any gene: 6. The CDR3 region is CASSRPSGGRNTGELFF. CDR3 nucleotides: TGCGCCAGCAGCCGACCTAGCGGGGGGCGAAACACCGGGGAGCTGTTTTTT.

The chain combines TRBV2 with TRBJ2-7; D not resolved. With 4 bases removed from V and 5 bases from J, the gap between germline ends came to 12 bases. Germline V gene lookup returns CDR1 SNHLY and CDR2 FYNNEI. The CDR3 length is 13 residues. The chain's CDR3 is CASSGAGRHEQYF. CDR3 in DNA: TGTGCCAGCAGTGGGGCAGGCCGACACGAGCAGTACTTC.

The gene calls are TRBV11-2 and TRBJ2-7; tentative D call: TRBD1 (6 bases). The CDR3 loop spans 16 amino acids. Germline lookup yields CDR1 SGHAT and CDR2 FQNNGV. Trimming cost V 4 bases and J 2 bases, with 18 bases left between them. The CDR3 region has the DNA TGTGCCAGCAGCTCCAGGGGCGTGGCCCCCCCCTACGAGCAGTACTTC. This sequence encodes CASSSRGVAPPYEQYF.

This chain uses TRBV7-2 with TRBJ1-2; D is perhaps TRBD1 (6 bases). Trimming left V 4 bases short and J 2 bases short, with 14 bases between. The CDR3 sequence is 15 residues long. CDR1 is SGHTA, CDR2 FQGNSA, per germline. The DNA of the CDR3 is TGTGCCAGCAGCTCCCAGGGGACTACCAACTATGGCTACACCTTC. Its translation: CASSSQGTTNYGYTF.

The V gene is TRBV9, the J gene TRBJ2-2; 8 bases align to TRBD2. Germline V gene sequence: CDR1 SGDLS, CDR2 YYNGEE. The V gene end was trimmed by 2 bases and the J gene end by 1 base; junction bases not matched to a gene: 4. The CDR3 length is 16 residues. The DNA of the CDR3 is TGTGCCAGCAGCGTCCGGGGGGGGCGGAACACCGGGGAGCTGTTTTTT. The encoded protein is CASSVRGGRNTGELFF.

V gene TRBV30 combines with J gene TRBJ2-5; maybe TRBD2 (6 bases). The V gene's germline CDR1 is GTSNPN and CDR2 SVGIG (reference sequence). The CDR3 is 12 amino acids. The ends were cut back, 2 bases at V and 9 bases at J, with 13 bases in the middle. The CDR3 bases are TGTGCCTGGAGTAATCCCGGGGGACCCCAGTACTTC. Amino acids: CAWSNPGGPQYF.